This passage covers 20 T cell receptor beta chains from one sample sequenced in a study of T cell repertoires in cytomegalovirus infection. These TCRs' antigens remain unknown. TCRdb called the reads again in MiXCR, with one record for every CDR3 protein. The sample yields approximately 730,000 distinct CDR3 sequences, about 28% seen once. This sample comprised cultured CD8+ T cells from PBMCs, obtained from culture after CMV antigen stimulation. The receptors were gathered from a human donor in good health (CMV status not recorded). Some clones in this sample may be carry-over from other donors' samples.

The chain joins TRBV7-6 to TRBJ1-1; D unclear. Germline V gene data show CDR1 as SGHVS and CDR2 as FNYEAQ. Trimming removed 2 bases from V and 7 bases from J, with 8 bases in between. The CDR3 spans 12 residues. The CDR3 loop reads CASSLLKDEAFF. The CDR3 nucleotides read TGTGCCAGCAGCTTATTGAAGGATGAAGCTTTCTTT.

The DNA for the CDR3 is TGTGCCAGCAGCTTGCAGGGGGCAGGCCACGAGCAGTACGTC. Translated, it gives CASSLQGAGHEQYV. V usage is TRBV5-4 and J usage is TRBJ2-7, with TRBD1 identical over 8 bases. This CDR3 is 14 amino acids long. Germline values: CDR1 SGHNT, CDR2 YYREEE (reference sequence). The trim removed 1 base at V and 5 bases at J, leaving 5 bases unmatched.

V gene TRBV6-8 combines with J gene TRBJ1-1; D is possibly TRBD1 (5 bases). V shed 0 bases and J shed 4 bases, with 15 bases lying between them. Germline V gene lookup returns CDR1 MNHGY and CDR2 SAAAGT. This CDR3 is 16 amino acids long. As DNA, the CDR3 is TGTGCCAGCAGTTACTCGGGACTAGGGGAGAGCACTGAAGCTTTCTTT. Its translation: CASSYSGLGESTEAFF.

This clonotype occurred many times. The chain employs TRBV7-9 and TRBJ1-5; no clear D gene. The CDR3 consists of 14 residues. Germline CDR1 reads SEHNR; CDR2 reads FQNEAQ (reference sequence). Trimming removed 4 bases from V and 8 bases from J, with 15 bases in between. CDR3 sequence reads: CASSSLNLIEPQHF. The CDR3 DNA follows: TGTGCCAGCAGCTCCCTTAATTTGATAGAGCCCCAGCATTTT.

This clonotype was picked up many times. The chain has TRBV7-6 and TRBJ2-2, with D possibly TRBD2 on 6 matching bases. This CDR3 comprises 19 residues. V was clipped by 5 bases and J by 4 bases, with 26 bases between them. Per germline, CDR1 SGHVS and CDR2 FNYEAQ. The CDR3 reads CASSLTGSPRMGPTGELFF. The CDR3 nucleotides are TGTGCCAGCAGCCTAACCGGGAGCCCTAGGATGGGGCCCACCGGGGAGCTGTTTTTT.

This clonotype was seen many times. The chain couples TRBV7-8 to TRBJ1-1, with a weak D call TRBD1 (5 bases). The germline V gene has CDR1 SGHVS and CDR2 FQNEAQ. The CDR3 is made up of 13 amino acids. V was clipped by 6 bases and J by 6 bases, with 14 bases between them. This chain's CDR3 is CASSPTGFPEAFF. The CDR3 DNA follows: TGTGCCAGCAGTCCTACAGGATTCCCTGAAGCTTTCTTT.

This chain uses TRBV4-1 with TRBJ2-3; weak D call: TRBD2 (7 bases). V lost 3 bases and J lost 1, with 17 bases in between. The CDR3 has 17 amino acids. Germline V gene data show CDR1 as MGHRA and CDR2 as YSYEKL. This chain's CDR3 is CASSHPQGGRGTDTQYF. The CDR3 DNA reads as TGCGCCAGCAGCCACCCACAGGGAGGGCGAGGCACAGATACGCAGTATTTT.

DNA of the CDR3: TGCGCCAGCAGTAGAGGTGAGGGGGGCGACACTGAAGCTTTCTTT. Protein sequence: CASSRGEGGDTEAFF. The rearrangement links TRBV5-1 to TRBJ1-1, with a weak D call TRBD1 (6 bases). This CDR3 has 15 residues. Germline V gives CDR1 SGHRS, CDR2 YFSETQ. The V end lost 5 bases, the J end lost 3 bases, and 17 bases lay between the germline ends.

This clonotype has just one count. The chain couples TRBV20-1 to TRBJ2-2; D remains ambiguous. The V and J ends lost 0 bases and 0 bases respectively, with 14 bases between them. Germline loops: CDR1 DFQATT, CDR2 SNEGSKA (reference sequence). The length of the CDR3 is 17 residues. This chain's CDR3 is CSARDVAGPSNTGELFF. CDR3 bases: TGCAGTGCTAGAGATGTAGCAGGACCTTCGAACACCGGGGAGCTGTTTTTT.

The chain links TRBV10-3 to TRBJ1-5; D possibly corresponds to TRBD1 (6 bases). CDR3 size: 16 residues. Germline V gene data show CDR1 as ENHRY and CDR2 as SYGVKD. V was pared by 3 bases and J by 6 bases, with 18 bases between. CDR3 loop: CAISDKQGWTGQPQHF. CDR3 nucleotide sequence: TGTGCCATCAGTGACAAACAGGGTTGGACGGGTCAGCCCCAGCATTTT.

The table lists this clonotype with a few counts. The rearrangement links TRBV23-1 to TRBJ2-7; D may be TRBD2 (6 bases). TRBV23-1 is an ORF for which the function is uncertain. Trimming stripped 3 bases from V and 2 bases from J, with 14 bases between. This CDR3 is 15 amino acids long. CDR3 loop: CASSQPGLRAYEQYV. The CDR3 bases are TGCGCCAGCAGTCAGCCGGGACTTAGGGCCTACGAGCAGTACGTC.

The chain combines TRBV7-9 with TRBJ1-2; D is ambiguous. The CDR3 sequence is 11 residues long. Germline CDR1 is SEHNR and CDR2 is FQNEAQ (reference sequence). Trimming removed 1 base at V and 8 bases at J, with 5 bases between. The CDR3 protein is CASSLESGYTF. The CDR3 DNA sequence: TGTGCCAGCAGCTTAGAGAGCGGCTACACCTTC.

The V gene is TRBV5-1, the J gene TRBJ2-7; weak D call: TRBD1 (5 bases). The V gene's germline CDR1 is SGHRS and CDR2 YFSETQ. This CDR3 spans 14 amino acids. The V end was cut by 4 bases, the J end by 1 base, with 12 bases between. The DNA for the CDR3 is TGCGCCAGCAGCAAGGACAAACTATCCTACGAGCAGTACTTC. This translates into CASSKDKLSYEQYF.

This clonotype has only a few counts. A read error may produce the germline difference seen at one junction end. The V call is TRBV7-6, the J call TRBJ2-2; D gene uncertain. Germline values: CDR1 SGHVS, CDR2 FNYEAQ. The CDR3 length is 15 residues. CDR3 loop: CASSLSAPRTGELFF. CDR3 bases: TGTGCTAGCAGCTTATCCGCCCCGAGGACCGGGGAGCTGTTTTTT.

V gene TRBV18 combines with J gene TRBJ2-5; 8 bases fit TRBD2. Germline CDR1 reads KGHSH; CDR2 reads LQKENI. The length of the CDR3 is 16 residues. With 0 bases clipped from V and 5 bases from J, the junction kept 8 bases outside the gene matches. CDR3 DNA sequence: TGTGCCAGCTCACCACCGAATTCGGGGGGGCCCGAGACCCAGTACTTC. Its translation: CASSPPNSGGPETQYF. Together with reference TRBV18 and TRBJ2-5, the CDR3 gives the full variable domain: NAGVMQNPRHLVRRRGQEARLRCSPMKGHSHVYWYRQLPEEGLKFMVYLQKENIIDESGMPKERFSAEFPKEGPSILRIQQVVRGDSAAYFCASSPPNSGGPETQYFGPGTRLLVL.

The J gene is TRBJ2-6, the V gene TRBV28, with a tentative D call TRBD2 (5 bases). The germline gives CDR1 MDHEN, CDR2 SYDVKM. With 6 bases removed from V and 4 bases from J, the gap between germline ends came to 10 bases. The CDR3 covers 14 residues. Here the CDR3 reads CASRGGRGANVLTF. The CDR3 nucleotides read TGTGCCAGCAGGGGCGGGCGAGGGGCCAACGTCCTGACTTTC.

This clonotype was observed a few times. This rearrangement joins TRBV6-1 to TRBJ2-7; 13 positions agree with TRBD2. CDR3 size: 18 residues. CDR1 is MNHNS and CDR2 is SASEGT in the germline V gene. With V trimmed by 6 bases and J by 2 bases, 13 bases remained unmatched. The CDR3 DNA sequence: TGTGCCAGCAGCACGAAGGGACTAGCGGGGTTTATAGCCTACGAGCAGTACTTC. Its translation: CASSTKGLAGFIAYEQYF.

This clonotype has a handful of counts. The rearrangement uses TRBV20-1 and TRBJ2-3; maybe TRBD1 (6 bases). Trimming removed 2 bases from V and 2 bases from J, with 11 bases in between. Per germline, CDR1 DFQATT and CDR2 SNEGSKA (reference sequence). This CDR3 has 14 amino acids. Here the CDR3 DNA reads TGCAGTGCTAGACTGGGACAACTCACAGATACGCAGTATTTT. This sequence encodes CSARLGQLTDTQYF.

This clonotype appeared many times. The rearrangement joins TRBV7-9 to TRBJ2-3; D ambiguous. Trimming pared 6 bases from V and 2 bases from J, leaving 6 bases between. The CDR3 runs 12 residues. Per the germline V gene, CDR1 is SEHNR and CDR2 is FQNEAQ (reference sequence). The CDR3 DNA reads TGTGCCAGCAGTTACTCCACAGATACGCAGTATTTT. It translates to CASSYSTDTQYF.

This clonotype occurred many times. V and J are TRBV7-9 and TRBJ2-7; D perhaps matches TRBD1 (6 bases). The length of the CDR3 is 14 residues. The ends were cut back, 5 bases at V and 2 bases at J, with 13 bases in the middle. Per germline, CDR1 SEHNR and CDR2 FQNEAQ (reference sequence). For the CDR3, the DNA is TGTGCCAGCAGCCCCACCGACAGGACCTACGAGCAGTACGTC. Translating it yields CASSPTDRTYEQYV.